This TCR beta chain was recovered during a study of T cells in localized non-small cell lung cancer. This clone was seen a single time. Assay: immunoSEQ multiplex PCR; the TCRdb copy retains only in-frame clones and omits some. Of approximately 31,000 clones listed, less than 80% are singletons. CDR3 length equals 17 residues. Germline CDR1 is LGHNA and CDR2 is YSLEER. Germline trimming cut 0 bases from V and 3 bases from J; bases unmatched to any gene: 3. This rearrangement joins TRBV4-3 to TRBJ2-3; 13 bases line up with TRBD2. The sequencing used peripheral blood, collected before any cancer treatment. The receptor's source is a male donor older than 55 with stage II squamous cell lung carcinoma. The CDR3 sequence: CASSQDWTSGSTDTQYF. The DNA for the CDR3 is TGCGCCAGCAGCCAAGATTGGACTAGCGGGAGTACAGATACGCAGTATTTT.